This T cell receptor (beta chain) was recovered during a study of graft-versus-host responses after intestinal transplantation. Study details: Tacrolimus plus steroids were given to all recipients for approximately three years, preceded by anti-thymocyte globulin induction.

Both intraepithelial and lamina propria lymphocytes were released by processing graft tissue. TCRdb's table, derived via immunoSEQ multiplex PCR, lists solely in-frame clones and lacks some. The table records roughly 7,600 clones, around four fifths of them present only once. With regard to this clone: The antigen is undetermined.

General study points: Some GvH clones were seen earlier in gut or blood, suggesting intestinal origin. Circulating GvH clone levels at their peak were associated with HvG declines (early post-transplant).

The source of this sequence is a human patient who received an intestinal transplant, so some T cells may come from the graft donor. The sample in question was ileum tissue, obtained about 130 days after transplant.

The CDR3 DNA reads TGTGCCAGCAGGACAGGGGGCGCCTATAATTCACCCCTCCACTTT. This codes for CASRTGGAYNSPLHF. The gene calls are TRBV6-5 and TRBJ1-6, with TRBD1 identical over 10 bases. CDR1 is MNHEY, CDR2 SVGAGI, per germline. The CDR3 loop spans 15 amino acids. The V segment lost 6 bases and the J segment 2 bases; nucleotides outside the gene matches: 1.